Listed below are T cell receptor beta chains from one sample, sequenced in a study of CD4 T cells in relation to SARS-CoV-2 and coronaviruses. Antigens for these TCRs are unknown. Sequencing was performed with immunoSEQ multiplex PCR; in TCRdb, only in-frame clones are kept and a portion is missing. The sample carries 35,000 to 45,000 clones, approximately 80% recorded once. The source material was naive CD4+ T cells from PBMCs, cultured in vitro. Receptors were obtained from an adult with COVID-19. CDR3s include the opening cysteine and the closing phenylalanine or tryptophan. A D gene is named only where the DNA matches it firmly. Clone size appears in some rows only: once, few, many, or a class for an expanded clone.

d_call | clone_size | j_call | v_call | cdr3_nt | cdr3_aa
NA | NA | TRBJ2-1 | TRBV2 | TGTGCCAGCCGCCCGAATCTTTACAATGAGCAGTTCTTC | CASRPNLYNEQFF
NA | NA | TRBJ2-3 | TRBV9 | TGTGCCAGCAGCGTACGGTCCACAGATACGCAGTATTTT | CASSVRSTDTQYF
NA | NA | TRBJ2-1 | TRBV27 | TGTGCCAGCTCAAAGGCGGGCCCCAGCTCCTACAATGAGCAGTTCTTC | CASSKAGPSSYNEQFF
NA | NA | TRBJ2-1 | TRBV11-2 | TGTGCCAGCAGCCGCGTTAGAGATTACGGGAGTAAGTATGAGCAGTTCTTC | CASSRVRDYGSKYEQFF
NA | NA | TRBJ2-1 | TRBV15 | TGTGCCACCAGCAGAGACGCCAATACCTACAATGAGCAGTTCTTC | CATSRDANTYNEQFF
NA | NA | TRBJ2-5 | TRBV7-9 | TGTGCCAGCAGCTTACCCCTCTGGACAGGGAGGGTGGAGGAGACCCAGTACTTC | CASSLPLWTGRVEETQYF
NA | NA | TRBJ2-3 | TRBV18 | TGTGCCAGCTCACGACTAGCAGATACGCAGTATTTT | CASSRLADTQYF
TRBD1 | NA | TRBJ1-1 | TRBV24-1 | TGTGCCACCAGTCACGCCGGACAGGGGGTTGCTGAAGCTTTCTTT | CATSHAGQGVAEAFF
TRBD2 | few | TRBJ2-1 | TRBV7-9 | TGTGCCAGCAGCTTTTCCGGGACTAGCGGGGGATACAATGAGCAGTTCTTC | CASSFSGTSGGYNEQFF
TRBD2 | NA | TRBJ2-1 | TRBV19 | TGTGCCAGTAGACCACAAGCGGGAGACAACTACAATGAGCAGTTCTTC | CASRPQAGDNYNEQFF
TRBD1 | NA | TRBJ1-2 | TRBV5-1 | TGCGCCAGCAGCTTGGAGAGACAGGGGGCGTTCTATGGCTACACCTTC | CASSLERQGAFYGYTF
TRBD2 | NA | TRBJ2-7 | TRBV23-1 | TGCGCCAGCATACTAGCGCAACCCTACGAGCAGTACTTC | CASILAQPYEQYF
NA | NA | TRBJ1-4 | TRBV2 | TGTGCCAGCAGTAGAGACAGGCCAACTAATGAAAAACTGTTTTTT | CASSRDRPTNEKLFF
TRBD2 | NA | TRBJ2-1 | TRBV7-2 | TGTGCCAGCAGCTTAGCGCTAGCGGGAGTAGGTAATGAGCAGTTCTTC | CASSLALAGVGNEQFF
NA | NA | TRBJ2-1 | TRBV19 | TGTGCCAGTAGTATAGCCCCTAGTAGCCTGAATGAGCAGTTCTTC | CASSIAPSSLNEQFF
TRBD1 | NA | TRBJ1-4 | TRBV2 | TGTGCCACTGACAGGGGGCAAGATGAAAAACTGTTTTTT | CATDRGQDEKLFF
NA | NA | TRBJ2-7 | TRBV4-1 | TGCGCCAGCGGGCCCTCTGTAGGGGGAGGCGAGCAGTACTTC | CASGPSVGGGEQYF
TRBD2 | NA | TRBJ2-7 | TRBV28 | TGTGCCAGCAGTTTAATGGGTGCTAGCGGGAGTGACTACGAGCAGTACTTC | CASSLMGASGSDYEQYF
NA | NA | TRBJ2-3 | TRBV7-2 | TGTGCCAGCAGCTTGCGGCTAGCGAAGACAGATACGCAGTATTTT | CASSLRLAKTDTQYF
TRBD2 | NA | TRBJ2-2 | TRBV7-8 | TGTGCCAGCAGTGTATGGCGGGAGGAGTCGGACACCGGGGAGCTGTTTTTT | CASSVWREESDTGELFF
NA | NA | TRBJ2-1 | TRBV18 | TGTGCCAGCTCGTCCCGACTAGATTACAATGAGCAGTTCTTC | CASSSRLDYNEQFF
TRBD2 | NA | TRBJ2-5 | TRBV5-1 | TGCGCCAGCAGCTCGGGAGGGCCGGTTGAGACCCAGTACTTC | CASSSGGPVETQYF
TRBD2 | NA | TRBJ2-1 | TRBV6-5 | TGTGCCAGCAGTTGGGGGGGTCAGCAGTTCTTC | CASSWGGQQFF
NA | few | TRBJ2-7 | TRBV19 | TGTGCCAGTACCCCTTCCCTCTCGCGGAGGGCCTACGAGCAGTACTTC | CASTPSLSRRAYEQYF
NA | NA | TRBJ1-4 | TRBV6-2/TRBV6-3 | TGTGCCAGCAGCCACATTGCAACTAATGAAAAACTGTTTTTT | CASSHIATNEKLFF
NA | NA | TRBJ2-1 | TRBV18 | TGTGCCAGCTCACCCCCAGGGAATGAGCAGTTCTTC | CASSPPGNEQFF
NA | NA | TRBJ2-5 | TRBV5-1 | TGCGCCAGCAGCTTGAAGTCAGACCAAGAGACCCAGTACTTC | CASSLKSDQETQYF
TRBD1 | few | TRBJ1-5 | TRBV28 | TGTGCCAGCAGTTTTGGGACAGGGGCGAGGAGCAATCAGCCCCAGCATTTT | CASSFGTGARSNQPQHF
TRBD1 | NA | TRBJ2-3 | TRBV7-9 | TGTGCCAGCAGCCATACAGGGGACCTGCATTATTTT | CASSHTGDLHYF
NA | NA | TRBJ2-1 | TRBV6-4 | TGTGCCAGCAGTGACTTGGGGGAATCAAATGAGCAGTTCTTC | CASSDLGESNEQFF
TRBD2 | NA | TRBJ2-1 | TRBV7-9 | TGTGCCAGCAGGCAATTAATCGGGCTAGCGGGAGGCTACAATGAGCAGTTCTTC | CASRQLIGLAGGYNEQFF
TRBD1 | NA | TRBJ2-2 | TRBV10-3 | TGTGCCATCAGTGAGTCTGTCAGGGGGAGTGGCACCGGGGAGCTGTTTTTT | CAISESVRGSGTGELFF
NA | NA | TRBJ1-1 | TRBV6-5 | TGTGCCAGCAGTTACAGGACCCACGGGAAAGCTTTCTTT | CASSYRTHGKAFF
TRBD2 | NA | TRBJ2-1 | TRBV11-2 | TGTGCCAGCAGCTTAGCCCCACTAGCGGGAGGGATAAATGAGCAGTTCTTC | CASSLAPLAGGINEQFF
NA | NA | TRBJ2-1 | TRBV6-2/TRBV6-3 | TGTGCCAGCAGTTACGGGGACAATGAGCAGTTCTTC | CASSYGDNEQFF
NA | NA | TRBJ2-5 | TRBV30 | TGTGCCTGGAGTGGCATGCATGAGACCCAGTACTTC | CAWSGMHETQYF
TRBD2 | NA | TRBJ2-7 | TRBV4-2 | TGTGCCAGCAGCCAAGGGTGGGCCGGGGCGGGAGCGTCCAACGAGCAGTACTTC | CASSQGWAGAGASNEQYF
TRBD2 | NA | TRBJ2-1 | TRBV7-8 | TGTGCCAGCAGCTTAGGACTAGCGGGATACAATGAGCAGTTCTTC | CASSLGLAGYNEQFF
TRBD2 | NA | TRBJ2-3 | TRBV7-9 | TGTGCCAGCAGCCCGGGACGACTAGCGGGAGATGTAGATACGCAGTATTTT | CASSPGRLAGDVDTQYF
NA | NA | TRBJ1-1 | TRBV10-3 | TGTGCCATCAGTGAAAGCACGGCTCTCGGACCCATTTACTTT | CAISESTALGPIYF
NA | NA | TRBJ2-3 | TRBV30 | TGTGCCTGGAGTCCCAACGCGGACACAGATACGCAGTATTTT | CAWSPNADTDTQYF
TRBD2 | NA | TRBJ2-1 | TRBV5-1 | TGCGCCAGCAGCCGGGGACTAGCGGACTACAATGAGCAGTTCTTC | CASSRGLADYNEQFF
NA | NA | TRBJ2-7 | TRBV7-3 | TGTGCCAGCAGCTCCCGGACTGAATCCTCCTACGAGCAGTACTTC | CASSSRTESSYEQYF
NA | NA | TRBJ2-7 | TRBV5-1 | TGCGCCAGCAGCTTCGAGGGCTCCTACGAGCAGTACTTC | CASSFEGSYEQYF
NA | NA | TRBJ2-7 | TRBV28 | TGTGCCAGCAGCCGCCCCGTAGCCTACGAGCAGTACTTC | CASSRPVAYEQYF
TRBD1 | NA | TRBJ1-1 | TRBV5-5 | TGTGCCAGCAGCTTGGCTCGGGACAGCGGTGGAACTTTCTTT | CASSLARDSGGTFF
NA | NA | TRBJ2-5 | TRBV9 | TGTGCCAGCAGCGAAGTCAGGACATATCGAGGAGAGACCCAGTACTTC | CASSEVRTYRGETQYF
NA | NA | TRBJ1-1 | TRBV19 | TGTGCCAGTAGTATAAGGGGGGGCGTGGGGACTGAAGCTTTCTTT | CASSIRGGVGTEAFF
NA | NA | TRBJ2-4 | TRBV7-9 | TGTGCCAGCAGCCCCCCCGAAAACATTCAGTACTTC | CASSPPENIQYF
NA | few | TRBJ2-2 | TRBV11-3 | TGTGCCAGCAGCTTCCTTACCGGGGAGCTGTTTTTT | CASSFLTGELFF
NA | NA | TRBJ2-7 | TRBV27 | TGTGCCAGCAGCCGCCGAGGCTCATACGAGCAGTACTTC | CASSRRGSYEQYF
NA | NA | TRBJ1-3 | TRBV27 | TGTGCCAGCAGTTCACAGGGTTTGGTTGGTGGAAACACCATATATTTT | CASSSQGLVGGNTIYF
NA | once | TRBJ1-2 | TRBV28 | TGTGTGGTTGGAGCTCCGGGCTACACCTTC | CVVGAPGYTF